The rows below give T cell receptor beta chains drawn from one sample of a study of T cells in Graves' hyperthyroidism and ophthalmopathy. Each CDR3 protein is one row after TCRdb ran MiXCR on the multiplex PCR reads. The sample holds hundreds of thousands of distinct CDR3 sequences; 35% to 55% are singletons and the top ten take just over 8%. What was sequenced was peripheral blood or thyroid tissue (not recorded which). These TCRs come from a woman aged 18-29 years with Graves' hyperthyroidism. Both conserved end residues are part of each CDR3. The D gene is left open where the match is weak. Not all rows give a size; the values are once, few, many and, for expanded clones, a class.

CDR3nt	CDR3aa	abundance	d_gene	v_gene	j_gene
TGTGCCAGCAGCTTAACGGGGTTGGGCAATCAGCCCCAGCATTTT	CASSLTGLGNQPQHF	many	.	TRBV7-3	TRBJ1-5
TGTGCCAGCAGAGAGGTCGAGGGGTCCCAGCATTTT	CASREVEGSQHF	.	.	TRBV10-3	TRBJ1-5
TGTGCCGGATGGACAGTGAGAAACTATGGCTACACCTTC	CAGWTVRNYGYTF	many	.	TRBV2	TRBJ1-2
TGTGCCAATCCCCCGACTAGCGGGAGACAAGAGACCCAGTACTTC	CANPPTSGRQETQYF	.	TRBD2	TRBV19	TRBJ2-5
TGTGCCAGCAGTTACCTGGGAGGAGATAGCAATCAGCCCCAGCATTTT	CASSYLGGDSNQPQHF	.	.	TRBV11-2	TRBJ1-5
TGCAGCGTTGATGGGGAGACAAAGTACGAGCAGTACTTC	CSVDGETKYEQYF	many	.	TRBV29-1	TRBJ2-7
TGTGCCAGCAGTTACGGCATAGGGCGTGGCTACACCTTC	CASSYGIGRGYTF	few	.	TRBV19	TRBJ1-2
TGTGCCAGCAGCCAAGATCCGGGAAGGCCCCAGCATTTT	CASSQDPGRPQHF	few	.	TRBV4-2	TRBJ1-5
TGTGCCAGCAGCCAGTACCACAGGGGGAGAGAAAAACTGTTTTTT	CASSQYHRGREKLFF	few	TRBD1	TRBV7-2	TRBJ1-4
TGTGCCAGCAGCCCTGGGATATTGGGGACTGAAGCTTTCTTT	CASSPGILGTEAFF	many	.	TRBV7-9	TRBJ1-1
TGTGCCAGCAGCTTAGACACAGGGCGCCCGTTGACCGACGAGCAGTACTTC	CASSLDTGRPLTDEQYF	few	.	TRBV7-9	TRBJ2-7
TGTGCCGGCAGCTTGGTTACAGCCTATGGCTACACCTTC	CAGSLVTAYGYTF	.	.	TRBV5-6	TRBJ1-2
TGTGCCACCAGGGGCGGAGGGGGGCGATGGGTGCAGCCCCAGCATTTT	CATRGGGGRWVQPQHF	.	.	TRBV15	TRBJ1-5
TGTGCCAGCAGTTCTCTATTCCGGGACCCCGGTGGGCGCTATGGCTACACCTTC	CASSSLFRDPGGRYGYTF	.	.	TRBV27	TRBJ1-2
TGTGCCAGTAGTTCACCCGCGGGACTAGCGGGGGGCTACGAGCAGTACTTC	CASSSPAGLAGGYEQYF	.	TRBD2	TRBV19	TRBJ2-7
TGTGCCATCCTTATGGATCAGCCCCAGCATTTT	CAILMDQPQHF	few	.	TRBV25-1	TRBJ1-5
TGTGCCACCAGCAGTGACAGGGCCAATCAGCCCCAGCATTTT	CATSSDRANQPQHF	.	TRBD1	TRBV15	TRBJ1-5
TGTGCCAGCAGCCCCCGAGGAGGGCAGTACTTC	CASSPRGGQYF	.	.	TRBV5-6	TRBJ2-7
TGTGCCATCAGTTCGACGGACCGGTGGTCAGTCCCCCTCCACTTT	CAISSTDRWSVPLHF	many	.	TRBV10-3	TRBJ1-6
TGTGCCAGCAGCGGACTCCGGGGGGCTAGGGGGCAAGAGACCCAGTACTTC	CASSGLRGARGQETQYF	.	.	TRBV10-2	TRBJ2-5
TGTGCCAGCAGCCCTAACTCAGTGGAAGAGACCCAGTACTTC	CASSPNSVEETQYF	.	.	TRBV2	TRBJ2-5
TGCAGCGTTCTGCCGGGACAGGGCGATTGGGGCTACACCTTC	CSVLPGQGDWGYTF	.	TRBD1	TRBV29-1	TRBJ1-2
TGTGCCATCAGTCCGCAGAGAGGGGACACCGGGGAGCTGTTTTTT	CAISPQRGDTGELFF	few	.	TRBV10-3	TRBJ2-2
TGTGCCATCAGCCCAGGGGACGCACAACCCGAGCAGTACTTC	CAISPGDAQPEQYF	.	.	TRBV10-3	TRBJ2-7